These 27 T cell receptor beta chains were sequenced from one sample in a study of response to subunit inactivated influenza vaccine. TCRdb passed the RT-PCR reads through MiXCR, listing each CDR3 protein once. This sample yields 650,000 to 800,000 distinct CDR3 sequences, of which less than 20% are seen a single time; 9.5% to 13% belongs to the top ten. The input for sequencing was PBMCs from blood, taken around 5 days after vaccination. Every receptor here comes from a man between 50 and 59 years old who received an inactivated influenza vaccine.

This clonotype was counted ten times or more. The chain employs TRBV4-2 and TRBJ2-7; tentative D call: TRBD1 (6 bases). CDR3 size: 15 residues. CDR1 is LGHNA and CDR2 is YNFKEQ in the germline V gene. The germline V and J ends were trimmed by 1 base and 1 base, with 11 bases remaining between them. Here the CDR3 reads CASSQGTGRSYEQYF. The CDR3 bases are TGTGCCAGCAGCCAAGGAACAGGGAGATCCTACGAGCAGTACTTC.

V is TRBV3-1 and J is TRBJ2-3; 7 bases map to TRBD2. Germline CDR1 is LGHDT and CDR2 is YNNKEL (reference sequence). The junction had 6 bases not matched to a gene; V was cut back by 3 bases and J by 3 bases. The CDR3 has 15 residues. The CDR3 nucleotides read TGTGCCAGCAGCCATGGGCGGGGGAGGACAGATACGCAGTATTTT. It codes for CASSHGRGRTDTQYF.

The chain recombines TRBV3-1 with TRBJ2-3; possible D gene TRBD2, 5 bases. V was cut by 0 bases and J by 6 bases, with 13 bases left in between. The CDR3 is 15 residues long. Germline V gives CDR1 LGHDT, CDR2 YNNKEL (reference sequence). CDR3 sequence (DNA): TGTGCCAGCAGCCAAGAAGCGGTAGGGCGTGATACGCAGTATTTT. It encodes CASSQEAVGRDTQYF.

This clonotype was observed a handful of times. The genes are TRBV4-3 and TRBJ1-6; TRBD1 is a possible D gene (6 bases). Germline V gene data show CDR1 as LGHNA and CDR2 as YSLEER. Trimming pared 1 base from V and 1 base from J, leaving 11 bases between. The CDR3 has 17 amino acids. The CDR3 DNA is TGCGCCAGCAGCCAAGGGGCAGGGGTATCCTATAATTCACCCCTCCACTTT. Amino acid sequence: CASSQGAGVSYNSPLHF.

The V call is TRBV5-8, the J call TRBJ2-7, with D possibly matching TRBD2 (6 bases). CDR1 and CDR2 from the germline V gene are SGHTS and YDEGEE. The V gene lost 0 bases and the J gene lost 1 base, with 14 bases spanning the gap. The CDR3 loop spans 16 amino acids. The CDR3 DNA reads TGTGCCAGCAGCTTGGGGGCGGGAAGGCGTTCCTACGAGCAGTACTTC. As protein: CASSLGAGRRSYEQYF.

V is TRBV9 and J is TRBJ2-1; 7 bases fit TRBD1. J was trimmed by 2 bases and V by 3 bases; bases with no gene match: 5. This CDR3 is 15 amino acids long. Germline-derived CDR1 and CDR2 are SGDLS and YYNGEE. The CDR3 loop is CASSALQGPYNEQFF. The CDR3 DNA reads TGTGCCAGCAGCGCTCTACAGGGGCCCTACAATGAGCAGTTCTTC.

This clonotype has more than one count but fewer than ten. The chain recombines TRBV5-1 with TRBJ2-7; D gene uncertain. This CDR3 spans 13 amino acids. Germline CDR1 is SGHRS and CDR2 is YFSETQ. The ends were cut back, 1 base at V and 2 bases at J, with 7 bases in the middle. The CDR3 DNA is TGCGCCAGCAGCTTGACAGTGACCTACGAGCAGTACTTC. Protein product: CASSLTVTYEQYF.

The V gene is TRBV27, the J gene TRBJ2-5, with D maybe TRBD1 (5 bases). The CDR3 contains 14 residues. Trimming pared 5 bases from V and 4 bases from J, leaving 14 bases between. From germline, CDR1 is MNHEY and CDR2 SMNVEV (reference sequence). The DNA of the CDR3 is TGTGCCAGCAGTCTTAGACAGATACCAGAGACCCAGTACTTC. Translating gives CASSLRQIPETQYF.

The V gene is TRBV11-2, the J gene TRBJ1-2; D is possibly TRBD1 (6 bases). The CDR3 consists of 18 residues. V lost 5 bases to trimming and J lost 5 bases, with 27 bases between them. CDR1 and CDR2 (germline): SGHAT, FQNNGV. CDR3 sequence reads: CASSPAPYRAAGKYGYTF. The CDR3 DNA is TGTGCCAGCAGCCCCGCCCCCTACAGGGCGGCCGGGAAGTATGGCTACACCTTC.

CDR3 protein: CASSAGTGINQPQHF. In nucleotides, the CDR3 is TGCGCCAGCAGCGCCGGGACAGGGATCAATCAGCCCCAGCATTTT. The chain has TRBV5-1 and TRBJ1-5, with TRBD1 identical over 9 bases. V lost 4 bases to trimming and J lost 3 bases; unmatched junction nucleotides: 5. This CDR3 has 15 residues. Germline CDR1 reads SGHRS; CDR2 reads YFSETQ.

In this sample, this clonotype turned up a few times. In DNA form, the CDR3 reads TGTGCCAGCAGCCAAGTAGGGGTCAGGGACAATGAGCAGTTCTTC. Its protein product is CASSQVGVRDNEQFF. V usage is TRBV4-2 and J usage is TRBJ2-1; possible D gene TRBD1, 5 bases. This CDR3 has 15 residues. V lost 1 base, J lost 5 bases, and 12 bases lay in between. Germline V gene sequence: CDR1 LGHNA, CDR2 YNFKEQ.

This clonotype was counted only a few times. V and J are TRBV3-1 and TRBJ1-5; D remains ambiguous. This CDR3 is 15 amino acids long. Germline CDR1 reads LGHDT; CDR2 reads YNNKEL (reference sequence). V lost 1 base and J 3 bases, leaving 10 bases between the germline ends. The CDR3 is CASSQGRQYNQPQHF. The CDR3 bases are TGTGCCAGCAGCCAAGGGCGGCAGTACAATCAGCCCCAGCATTTT.

The CDR3 DNA sequence: TGTGCCATCAGTGACCCCTCGGGACAGGCTCCGATGAGCCTCTACGAGCAGTACTTC. This encodes CAISDPSGQAPMSLYEQYF. This chain uses TRBV10-3 with TRBJ2-7; 8 bases fit TRBD1. The CDR3 has 19 residues. Trimming took 3 bases from V and 3 from J; bases not matched to a gene: 19. Germline lookup yields CDR1 ENHRY and CDR2 SYGVKD.

This clonotype appeared once. This rearrangement joins TRBV10-2 to TRBJ2-7; D not resolved. The V end was cut by 6 bases, the J end by 5 bases, with 14 bases between. The CDR3 covers 13 residues. Germline loops: CDR1 WSHSY, CDR2 SAAADI. The DNA of the CDR3 is TGCGCCAGCAGCGGCAGTGAGGTCAACGAGCAGTACTTC. Encoded protein: CASSGSEVNEQYF.

This CDR3 is CASRGVPNTGELFF. The DNA for the CDR3 is TGTGCCAGCAGAGGAGTTCCGAACACCGGGGAGCTGTTTTTT. The gene calls are TRBV7-2 and TRBJ2-2; no definite D call. The germline V gene encodes CDR1 SGHTA and CDR2 FQGNSA. The V end was cut by 6 bases, the J end by 0 bases, with 8 bases between. This CDR3 has 14 amino acids.

This clonotype was seen repeatedly, ten times or more. The rearrangement joins TRBV12-3 or TRBV12-4 to TRBJ2-1; 9 nucleotides agree with TRBD1. V was pared by 6 bases and J by 10 bases, with 10 bases of the junction left unmatched. There are 14 residues in the CDR3. The CDR3 protein is CASRGTGREWEQFF. CDR3 bases: TGTGCCAGCAGGGGGACAGGGCGGGAGTGGGAGCAGTTCTTC.

V and J are TRBV12-3 or TRBV12-4 and TRBJ2-1, with D possibly matching TRBD2 (5 bases). The CDR3 sequence is 14 residues long. V lost 5 bases, J lost 8 bases, and 16 bases lay in between. In DNA, the CDR3 is TGTGCCAGCAGTCGATACCAACTAGTCTATGAGCAGTTCTTC. Translating gives CASSRYQLVYEQFF.

The chain joins TRBV5-1 to TRBJ2-3; 9 bases align to TRBD1. This CDR3 region has 14 residues. CDR1 and CDR2 (germline): SGHRS, YFSETQ. Unmatched junction bases numbered 2, after V lost 0 bases and J lost 6 bases. CDR3 amino acids: CASSLETGGDTQYF. In DNA form, the CDR3 reads TGCGCCAGCAGCTTGGAGACAGGGGGGGATACGCAGTATTTT.

This chain connects TRBV20-1 to TRBJ2-4; D uncertain. The germline V gene encodes CDR1 DFQATT and CDR2 SNEGSKA (reference sequence). Trimming pared 5 bases from V and 8 bases from J, leaving 10 bases between. The CDR3 runs 11 residues. The CDR3 DNA reads TGCAGTGCTCGCACAGAGTACATTCAGTACTTC. It encodes CSARTEYIQYF.

This sequence joins TRBV20-1 and TRBJ2-3; 9 bases fit TRBD2. The germline CDR1 and CDR2 sequences are DFQATT and SNEGSKA (reference sequence). The CDR3 is 16 residues long. V was pared by 3 bases and J by 2 bases, with 9 bases of the junction left unmatched. Written as DNA, the CDR3 is TGCAGTGCTAGGGGGTCTAGCGGGACCCCCACAGATACGCAGTATTTT. Translating gives CSARGSSGTPTDTQYF.

The chain recombines TRBV7-9 with TRBJ2-1; TRBD2 matches at 9 bases. The CDR3 covers 15 residues. V was pared by 2 bases and J by 9 bases, with 8 bases of the junction left unmatched. The germline CDR1 and CDR2 sequences are SEHNR and FQNEAQ (reference sequence). The CDR3, as DNA: TGTGCCAGCAGCTTACTGGCGGGACTAGCTGGTGAGCAGTTCTTC. Residues: CASSLLAGLAGEQFF.

This clonotype came up once. The V and J genes are TRBV18 and TRBJ2-2; TRBD2 might be the D (5 bases). CDR1 and CDR2 (germline): KGHSH, LQKENI. The CDR3 has 14 residues. The V end was cut by 0 bases, the J end by 6 bases, with 8 bases between. The DNA of the CDR3 is TGTGCCAGCTCACCACCTGCCGGGGCCGGGGAGCTGTTTTTT. This sequence encodes CASSPPAGAGELFF.

J is TRBJ2-7 and V is TRBV5-6, with D tentatively TRBD2 (5 bases). V shed 9 bases and J shed 6 bases, with 19 bases lying between them. CDR3 length: 13 residues. Germline CDR1 is SGHDT and CDR2 is YYEEEE. CDR3 in amino acids: CAMGHGVPCEQYF. The CDR3 DNA follows: TGTGCCATGGGCCACGGGGTCCCCTGCGAGCAGTACTTC.

This clonotype was counted a few times. The chain combines TRBV28 with TRBJ2-7; 12 bases line up with TRBD2. V was clipped by 3 bases and J by 7 bases; unmatched bases: 4. This CDR3 has 14 residues. Per germline, CDR1 MDHEN and CDR2 SYDVKM. CDR3 amino acids: CASSFNGLAGEQYF. The CDR3 coding sequence is TGTGCCAGCAGTTTCAACGGACTAGCGGGGGAGCAGTACTTC. Full variable domain (outside the CDR3, taken from reference TRBV28 and TRBJ2-7): DVKVTQSSRYLVKRTGEKVFLECVQDMDHENMFWYRQDPGLGLRLIYFSYDVKMKEKGDIPEGYSVSREKKERFSLILESASTNQTSMYLCASSFNGLAGEQYFGPGTRLTVT.

This clonotype has a handful of counts. This rearrangement joins TRBV15 to TRBJ1-5, with 8 nucleotides matching TRBD1. J gave up 6 bases and V 4 bases, and 8 bases lay outside the gene matches. The CDR3 has 15 residues. CDR1 and CDR2 (germline): LNHNV, YYDKDF (reference sequence). CDR3 in DNA: TGTGCCACCAGCAATGGGAACAGGGGGAGTCAGCCCCAGCATTTT. Amino acids: CATSNGNRGSQPQHF.

The chain joins TRBV3-1 to TRBJ2-7, with TRBD1 matching 7 bases. Germline V gene data show CDR1 as LGHDT and CDR2 as YNNKEL (reference sequence). Losses at the gene ends were 5 bases for V and 6 bases for J; bases not matched to a gene: 13. This CDR3 comprises 15 residues. The CDR3 DNA is TGTGCCAGCAGCACCGTGGACAGGCCTCTTGGCGAGCAGTACTTC. Protein: CASSTVDRPLGEQYF.

A word on this clonotype: Being one base from a much bigger clone, this may be a read error. This chain uses TRBV2 with TRBJ2-1, with TRBD2 identical over 13 bases. Germline CDR1 is SNHLY and CDR2 is FYNNEI. V shed 5 bases, J shed 3 bases, and the junction held 1 base outside the gene matches. The CDR3 length is 15 residues. CDR3 residues: CASSTSGGVYNEQFF. The CDR3 region has the DNA TGTGCCAGCAGTACTAGCGGGGGGGTCTACAATGAGCAGTTCTTC.